This T cell receptor beta chain was recovered during a study of post-analysis software for immune sequencing data. Across the whole study: There were relapsing-remitting, secondary progressive and progressive-relapsing multiple sclerosis among the disease courses included.

Turning to this clonotype: Its specificity is not known.

Overall study findings and caveats: TRBV segments more frequent in patients than in controls numbered five and included TRBV5-6, TRBV5-1 and TRBV20-1.

The germline V gene encodes CDR1 SGHTA and CDR2 FQGNSA. V lost 3 bases to trimming and J lost 3 bases; unmatched junction nucleotides: 2. The CDR3 contains 15 residues. Libraries were made from TCR beta cDNA, and they carried unique molecular identifiers. Via MiXCR, TCRdb re-called the PCR reads, giving one row per CDR3 protein. The data contain under 200,000 distinct CDR3 sequences, about 34% of them singletons. The receptor was derived from a girl between 10 and 17 years old with multiple sclerosis. The sequenced sample was blood, obtained after autologous hematopoietic stem cell transplantation. This chain connects TRBV7-2 to TRBJ2-1; 10 bases are a match to TRBD1. In nucleotides, the CDR3 is TGTGCCAGCAGCTTCGGGACAGGGGTCTACAATGAGCAGTTCTTC. The encoded protein is CASSFGTGVYNEQFF.